These 31 T cell receptor beta chains were all obtained from the same sample, sequenced in a study of T-cell memory formation after mild COVID-19. TCRdb re-analysed the 5' RACE reads in MiXCR, keeping a single row per CDR3 protein. The repertoire has about 150,000 distinct CDR3 sequences, about 23% of them found once; the top ten carry around a quarter. Sequenced material: PBMCs or a T cell subset sorted from them (not recorded which). The receptors shown here come from an adult woman who had mild COVID-19 (a few samples of this study predate the infection). Cell type and time point are not known.

This clonotype occurred a few times. The V call is TRBV11-2, the J call TRBJ2-5; 12 nucleotides match TRBD2. V trimming: 5 bases; J trimming: 5 bases; junction bases outside the gene matches: 6. CDR3 length equals 15 residues. Germline V CDR1 and CDR2: SGHAT, FQNNGV. The CDR3 DNA reads TGTGCCAGCAGCCTCGGACTAGCGGGGCGGGAGACCCAGTACTTC. This sequence encodes CASSLGLAGRETQYF.

The chain combines TRBV7-9 with TRBJ1-1; the D is unclear. The length of the CDR3 is 15 residues. CDR1 is SEHNR and CDR2 is FQNEAQ in the germline V gene (reference sequence). Between the trimmed V and J ends, which lost 3 bases and 0 bases, there was a span of 11 bases. The CDR3 loop is CASSFYLPMNTEAFF. The CDR3 DNA reads TGTGCCAGCAGCTTCTATTTACCCATGAACACTGAAGCTTTCTTT.

The CDR3: CASSFPGDTEAFF. CDR3 sequence (DNA): TGTGCCAGCAGTTTTCCCGGGGACACTGAAGCTTTCTTT. The chain joins TRBV27 to TRBJ1-1; unclear D gene. The CDR3 sequence is 13 residues long. In germline, CDR1 is MNHEY, CDR2 SMNVEV (reference sequence). V dropped 3 bases and J dropped 3 bases, with 8 bases sitting between them.

The V gene is TRBV12-3 or TRBV12-4, the J gene TRBJ2-1; D remains ambiguous. This CDR3 spans 13 amino acids. Trimming took 5 bases from V and 1 from J, leaving 6 bases between them. This CDR3 reads CASSQGSYNEQFF. The CDR3 DNA is TGTGCCAGCAGTCAAGGGTCCTACAATGAGCAGTTCTTC.

This clonotype was picked up a small number of times. The CDR3 nucleotides read TGTGCCAGCAGTACCGGACTAGCGGGAGGGAAGACCCAGTACTTC. It is translated as CASSTGLAGGKTQYF. The rearrangement uses TRBV6-1 and TRBJ2-5; TRBD2 aligns across 15 bases. Germline V gene sequence: CDR1 MNHNS, CDR2 SASEGT. V dropped 5 bases and J dropped 6; count of bases not matched to a gene: 4. CDR3 length equals 15 residues.

V gene TRBV7-9 combines with J gene TRBJ2-7; D is ambiguous. The CDR3 contains 13 residues. Germline V gives CDR1 SEHNR, CDR2 FQNEAQ (reference sequence). The V gene lost 4 bases and the J gene lost 7 bases, with 14 bases spanning the gap. This CDR3 reads CASSSSPSWEQYF. The CDR3 region has the DNA TGTGCCAGCAGCTCCTCTCCTTCTTGGGAGCAGTACTTC. Together with reference TRBV7-9 and TRBJ2-7, the CDR3 gives the full variable domain: DTGVSQNPRHKITKRGQNVTFRCDPISEHNRLYWYRQTLGQGPEFLTYFQNEAQLEKSRLLSDRFSAERPKGSFSTLEIQRTEQGDSAMYLCASSSSPSWEQYFGPGTRLTVT.

Here the CDR3 DNA reads TGCGCCAGCAGCTTGACCGGACAGGCGAACACTGAAGCTTTCTTT. It yields the protein CASSLTGQANTEAFF. This sequence joins TRBV5-1 and TRBJ1-1, with 7 bases lining up with TRBD1. The germline CDR1 and CDR2 sequences are SGHRS and YFSETQ. The ends lost 1 base at V and 1 base at J; junction bases unmatched: 4. The CDR3 is 15 amino acids.

This chain links TRBV4-1 with TRBJ2-6; weak D call: TRBD2 (5 bases). The CDR3 is made up of 18 amino acids. Per germline, CDR1 MGHRA and CDR2 YSYEKL. Trimming stripped 3 bases from V and 4 bases from J, with 19 bases between. This CDR3 reads CASSHQTPGLSGANVLTF. The CDR3 region has the DNA TGCGCCAGCAGCCACCAAACCCCAGGACTCTCCGGGGCCAACGTCCTGACTTTC.

V is TRBV19 and J is TRBJ2-1, with D hard to call. V lost 1 base and J 6 bases, leaving 7 bases between the germline ends. Per germline, CDR1 LNHDA and CDR2 SQIVND (reference sequence). The CDR3 sequence is 13 residues long. The CDR3 DNA sequence: TGTGCCAGTAGTATAGTTAATTTCAATGAGCAGTTCTTC. Translation gives CASSIVNFNEQFF.

This chain joins TRBV11-2 and TRBJ2-4; D may be TRBD1 or TRBD2 (5 bases each). Germline CDR1 is SGHAT and CDR2 is FQNNGV. V gave up 0 bases and J gave up 8 bases, with 5 bases separating them. The CDR3 totals 12 residues. This CDR3 is CASSLEGDIQYF. DNA for the CDR3: TGTGCCAGCAGCTTAGAGGGGGACATTCAGTACTTC.

V and J are TRBV24-1 and TRBJ2-1, with D unresolved. The length of the CDR3 is 15 residues. The V end was cut by 5 bases, the J end by 5 bases, with 15 bases between. Germline loops: CDR1 KGHDR, CDR2 SFDVKD. CDR3 loop: CATSGEGEWHNEQFF. CDR3 coding DNA: TGTGCCACCAGTGGAGAAGGCGAGTGGCACAATGAGCAGTTCTTC.

This clonotype was seen a few times. This chain links TRBV6-5 with TRBJ2-7; 9 positions match TRBD1. The V gene's germline CDR1 is MNHEY and CDR2 SVGAGI. The CDR3 runs to 16 residues. V gave up 0 bases and J gave up 5 bases; unmatched junction bases: 8. The CDR3 bases are TGTGCCAGCAGTTACTCGACCGACCGGACAGGGGACGAGCAGTACTTC. As protein: CASSYSTDRTGDEQYF.

This clonotype was seen only a few times. The chain couples TRBV29-1 to TRBJ1-6, with unresolved D. Deletions cut 4 bases from V and 18 bases from J, with 13 bases between. Per the germline V gene, CDR1 is SQVTM and CDR2 is ANQGSEA. The CDR3 contains 10 residues. In nucleotides, the CDR3 is TGCAGCGTTGGGGCCGCCAAGTCCCACTTT. Its translation is CSVGAAKSHF.

This sequence joins TRBV12-3 or TRBV12-4 and TRBJ2-6; D remains ambiguous. The CDR3 sequence is 17 residues long. The germline V and J ends were trimmed by 5 bases and 0 bases, with 14 bases remaining between them. CDR3 sequence: CASSPGSVGSGANVLTF. In nucleotides, the CDR3 is TGTGCCAGCAGTCCCGGTTCCGTCGGCTCTGGGGCCAACGTCCTGACTTTC.

This clonotype was detected only a few times. The chain employs TRBV12-3 or TRBV12-4 and TRBJ1-1; D uncertain. The CDR3 extends over 12 amino acids. Between the trimmed V and J ends, which lost 4 bases and 4 bases, there was a span of 7 bases. CDR3 sequence (DNA): TGTGCCAGCAGTTACTTTAGCACTGAAGCTTTCTTT. This codes for CASSYFSTEAFF.

There are a few counts of this clonotype. The chain uses TRBV9 and TRBJ2-2; 10 bases map to TRBD2. Germline values: CDR1 SGDLS, CDR2 YYNGEE. V lost 3 bases, J lost 4 bases, and 6 bases stayed unmatched. CDR3 length: 16 residues. The CDR3 coding sequence is TGTGCCAGCAGCGGGACTAGCGGAGGCCCCACCGGGGAGCTGTTTTTT. Its translation: CASSGTSGGPTGELFF.

This chain connects TRBV5-1 to TRBJ1-2; TRBD1 matches 9 bases. V gave up 4 bases and J gave up 6 bases; unmatched junction bases: 10. CDR1 is SGHRS and CDR2 is YFSETQ in the germline V gene. This CDR3 region has 15 residues. The CDR3 region has the DNA TGCGCCAGCAGCCCAAGGGACAGGGCGATTGATGGCTACACCTTC. Translated, it gives CASSPRDRAIDGYTF.

The rearrangement joins TRBV15 to TRBJ1-2, with D uncertain. The CDR3 runs 16 residues. The V gene's germline CDR1 is LNHNV and CDR2 YYDKDF (reference sequence). V was pared by 0 bases and J by 1 base, with 12 bases between. The CDR3 nucleotides read TGTGCCACCAGCAGAGACCCCACTCTTCGTAACTATGGCTACACCTTC. Translation gives CATSRDPTLRNYGYTF.

The gene calls are TRBV4-3 and TRBJ2-1; 7 bases line up with TRBD1. The CDR3 extends over 15 amino acids. Losses at the gene ends were 1 base for V and 7 bases for J; bases not matched to a gene: 7. The germline V gene has CDR1 LGHNA and CDR2 YSLEER. The CDR3 DNA follows: TGCGCCAGCAGCCAAGGAAGGGACAGACAAAATGAGCAGTTCTTC. This translates into CASSQGRDRQNEQFF.

This clonotype has just a few counts. The J gene is TRBJ2-1, the V gene TRBV29-1, with D unclear. V was cut by 7 bases and J by 9 bases, with 16 bases left in between. From germline, CDR1 is SQVTM and CDR2 ANQGSEA. CDR3 length: 12 amino acids. The CDR3 spells CSAWDSPGEQFF. CDR3 nucleotide sequence: TGCAGCGCTTGGGATTCGCCGGGTGAGCAGTTCTTC.

The table lists this clonotype with many counts. The chain has TRBV20-1 and TRBJ1-1, with D tentatively TRBD1 (5 bases). The V end was cut by 1 base, the J end by 3 bases, with 15 bases between. Germline V lookup: CDR1 DFQATT, CDR2 SNEGSKA (reference sequence). The CDR3 is 15 amino acids. This CDR3 is CSARASEGGDTEAFF. The DNA of the CDR3 is TGCAGTGCTAGAGCCTCGGAGGGAGGGGACACTGAAGCTTTCTTT.

V is TRBV5-5 and J is TRBJ2-7, with 12 bases identical to TRBD2. The CDR3 is 16 amino acids. The germline V gene has CDR1 SGHKS and CDR2 YYEKEE (reference sequence). The V segment lost 0 bases and the J segment 6 bases; nucleotides outside the gene matches: 7. The chain's CDR3 is CASSLGLAGVDGEQYF. The CDR3 DNA sequence: TGTGCCAGCAGCTTGGGACTAGCGGGAGTTGATGGCGAGCAGTACTTC.

The V and J genes are TRBV5-1 and TRBJ2-7; 9 bases are shared with TRBD1. J lost 3 bases, V lost 0 bases, and 1 base had no gene match. This CDR3 has 14 residues. CDR1 and CDR2 (germline): SGHRS, YFSETQ. CDR3 sequence (DNA): TGCGCCAGCAGCTTGGACAGGGGGCTCTACGAGCAGTACTTC. As protein: CASSLDRGLYEQYF.

V is TRBV3-1 and J is TRBJ2-7, with TRBD2 matching over 14 bases. The CDR3 extends over 18 amino acids. Losses at the gene ends were 5 bases for V and 2 bases for J; bases not matched to a gene: 11. The germline V gene has CDR1 LGHDT and CDR2 YNNKEL (reference sequence). In DNA, the CDR3 is TGTGCCAGCAGCAGGGGACTAGCGGGGGTCCTCGACACCTACGAGCAGTACTTC. Translated, it gives CASSRGLAGVLDTYEQYF.

This clonotype was picked up many times. This rearrangement joins TRBV6-2 or TRBV6-3 to TRBJ2-1, with TRBD1 matching 7 bases. The germline V gene has CDR1 MNHEY and CDR2 SVGEGT. V lost 0 bases and J lost 6; bases outside the gene matches: 5. The CDR3 covers 15 residues. CDR3 nucleotides: TGTGCCAGCAGTTACTCGGATGCAGGGGGCAATGAGCAGTTCTTC. It specifies CASSYSDAGGNEQFF.

This chain connects TRBV5-1 to TRBJ2-7; perhaps TRBD2 as D (6 bases). CDR3 length equals 12 residues. Trimming cost V 3 bases and J 2 bases, with 6 bases left between them. CDR1 is SGHRS and CDR2 is YFSETQ in the germline V gene. This chain's CDR3 is CASSWGAYEQYF. DNA of the CDR3: TGCGCCAGCAGCTGGGGGGCCTACGAGCAGTACTTC.

This chain connects TRBV20-1 to TRBJ2-7, with unresolved D. Looked up from germline, CDR1 is DFQATT and CDR2 is SNEGSKA (reference sequence). The germline V and J ends were trimmed by 3 bases and 7 bases, with 19 bases remaining between them. The CDR3 consists of 14 residues. The CDR3 region is CSARNTGVLEEQYF. The CDR3 nucleotides are TGCAGTGCTAGGAATACGGGTGTCTTGGAGGAGCAGTACTTC.

The V and J genes are TRBV7-6 and TRBJ1-2; tentatively, D is TRBD1 (5 bases). The V end lost 5 bases, the J end lost 3 bases, and 13 bases lay between the germline ends. The germline CDR1 and CDR2 sequences are SGHVS and FNYEAQ. This CDR3 is 14 amino acids long. The CDR3 bases are TGTGCCAGCAGCCCAGATAGGGGCGACTATGGCTACACCTTC. Residues: CASSPDRGDYGYTF.

The V gene is TRBV24-1, the J gene TRBJ2-3; D is tentatively TRBD1 or TRBD2 (5 bases each). There are 13 residues in the CDR3. The germline V gene encodes CDR1 KGHDR and CDR2 SFDVKD. Trimming removed 12 bases at V and 6 bases at J, with 18 bases between. CDR3 protein: CAVAWGSGDTQYF. CDR3 nucleotides: TGTGCCGTAGCCTGGGGGAGTGGGGATACGCAGTATTTT.

The gene calls are TRBV6-5 and TRBJ2-1; D is ambiguous. Trimming stripped 2 bases from V and 3 bases from J, with 11 bases between. Germline V lookup: CDR1 MNHEY, CDR2 SVGAGI. The CDR3 is 15 amino acids. CDR3 sequence (DNA): TGTGCCAGCAGTTACCACGCCCCCGGCTACAATGAGCAGTTCTTC. Translation gives CASSYHAPGYNEQFF.

This clonotype was seen a few times. The V and J genes are TRBV20-1 and TRBJ2-7; 8 bases align to TRBD1. CDR1 is DFQATT, CDR2 SNEGSKA, per germline (reference sequence). Germline trimming cut 0 bases from V and 2 bases from J; bases unmatched to any gene: 6. This CDR3 contains 15 residues. The chain's CDR3 is CSARDRRQGTYEQYF. The CDR3 DNA sequence: TGCAGTGCTAGAGATAGGAGACAGGGGACCTACGAGCAGTACTTC.